These 15 T cell receptor beta chains were all obtained from the same sample, sequenced in a study of OX40 agonist ivuxolimab in advanced cancers. This table comes from immunoSEQ multiplex PCR, and its TCRdb copy is limited to in-frame clones, with some not included. This sample carries approximately 66,000 clones, roughly 87% of them seen once, and the ten largest clones take approximately 3.2%. The sample here was CD4+ or CD8+ T cells sorted from blood, taken in a trial of the OX40 agonist ivuxolimab. The receptors originated from an adult with an advanced solid tumor such as melanoma, head and neck, liver or kidney cancer.

This chain uses TRBV19 with TRBJ1-6; D not certain. The CDR3 extends over 15 amino acids. V was shortened by 10 bases and J by 2 bases, with 15 bases between the two germline ends. Germline CDR1 reads LNHDA; CDR2 reads SQIVND (reference sequence). In nucleotides, the CDR3 is TGTGCCAACACGGGTGGGTTCACCTATAATTCACCCCTCCACTTT. It translates to CANTGGFTYNSPLHF.

This clone was counted between two and nine times. The chain joins TRBV28 to TRBJ1-6; D is unclear. Germline lookup yields CDR1 MDHEN and CDR2 SYDVKM. V was clipped by 7 bases and J by 5 bases, with 3 bases between them. The CDR3 is 11 amino acids. The CDR3 region is CASNNNSPLHF. The CDR3 DNA reads TGTGCCAGCAATAATAATTCACCCCTCCACTTT.

This clone was seen more than once but under ten times. V and J are TRBV25-1 and TRBJ1-5, with D maybe TRBD1 (5 bases). The CDR3 runs to 14 residues. Germline lookup yields CDR1 MGHDK and CDR2 SYGVNS. The ends were cut back, 6 bases at V and 4 bases at J, with 13 bases in the middle. CDR3: CASRSSRENQPQHF. The CDR3, as DNA: TGTGCCAGCAGATCCTCCAGGGAGAATCAGCCCCAGCATTTT.

The chain recombines TRBV7-9 with TRBJ2-3, with 11 positions matching TRBD2. Germline V CDR1 and CDR2: SEHNR, FQNEAQ (reference sequence). Trimming cost V 5 bases and J 5 bases; bases outside gene matches: 12. This CDR3 has 17 amino acids. The CDR3 sequence is CASSPRSGGAGGDTQYF. The DNA for the CDR3 is TGTGCCAGCAGCCCCCGTAGCGGGGGGGCCGGGGGAGATACGCAGTATTTT.

The V gene is TRBV28, the J gene TRBJ2-5, with 11 bases that match TRBD1. The CDR3 has 15 residues. V was pared by 7 bases and J by 5 bases, with 9 bases of the junction left unmatched. The germline V gene encodes CDR1 MDHEN and CDR2 SYDVKM. The CDR3 DNA reads as TGTGCCAGCACCTCTATGGGACAGGGGGTGGAGACCCAGTACTTC. It specifies CASTSMGQGVETQYF.

This rearrangement joins TRBV6-8 to TRBJ1-1; D may be TRBD1 (6 bases). Per the germline V gene, CDR1 is MNHGY and CDR2 is SAAAGT. V lost 4 bases and J lost 11, with 14 bases in between. This CDR3 comprises 12 residues. CDR3 sequence (DNA): TGTGCCAGCAGTTCGGGACGGACAGTTGCTTTCTTT. This encodes CASSSGRTVAFF.

This rearrangement joins TRBV7-8 to TRBJ1-4, with a tentative D call TRBD1 (6 bases). V lost 5 bases and J lost 8, with 15 bases in between. Germline V gene sequence: CDR1 SGHVS, CDR2 FQNEAQ. The CDR3 runs 14 residues. CDR3 DNA: TGTGCCAGCAGCCAGCAGGGGTTGGAAGAAAAACTGTTTTTT. The encoded protein is CASSQQGLEEKLFF.

J is TRBJ2-2 and V is TRBV18; D is unresolved. The V and J ends lost 3 bases and 0 bases respectively, with 8 bases between them. The V gene's germline CDR1 is KGHSH and CDR2 LQKENI. The CDR3 has 15 amino acids. The CDR3 coding sequence is TGTGCCAGCTCACCCGTCCTAGCGAACACCGGGGAGCTGTTTTTT. This gives the protein CASSPVLANTGELFF.

The genes are TRBV7-2 and TRBJ2-2, with D possibly matching TRBD1 (7 bases). V was shortened by 2 bases and J by 4 bases, with 11 bases between the two germline ends. The germline CDR1 and CDR2 sequences are SGHTA and FQGNSA. The CDR3 is 15 residues long. Written as DNA, the CDR3 is TGTGCCAGCAGCTTATTTCAGGGGGGCACCGGGGAGCTGTTTTTT. As protein: CASSLFQGGTGELFF.

This chain connects TRBV30 to TRBJ1-6; D call uncertain. Germline V gene sequence: CDR1 GTSNPN, CDR2 SVGIG (reference sequence). The CDR3 runs to 13 residues. V lost 0 bases to trimming and J lost 6 bases, with 6 bases between them. In nucleotides, the CDR3 is TGTGCCTGGAGTGTACGAAGTAATTCACCCCTCCACTTT. It yields the protein CAWSVRSNSPLHF.

The chain couples TRBV9 to TRBJ2-6, with D perhaps matching TRBD2 (6 bases). Germline CDR1 and CDR2: SGDLS and YYNGEE. Between the trimmed V and J ends, which lost 0 bases and 3 bases, there was a span of 13 bases. There are 17 residues in the CDR3. Here the CDR3 reads CASSVAGVVGGANVLTF. CDR3 nucleotides: TGTGCCAGCAGCGTAGCGGGGGTAGTAGGTGGGGCCAACGTCCTGACTTTC.

This clone was observed a few times. V and J are TRBV7-3 and TRBJ2-5; 8 nucleotides align to TRBD2. The CDR3 spans 15 residues. V gave up 0 bases and J gave up 4 bases; unmatched junction bases: 4. Germline CDR1 and CDR2: SGHTA and FQGTGA. The CDR3 spells CASSLTAGGRETQYF. The CDR3 region has the DNA TGTGCCAGCAGCTTAACGGCGGGGGGCCGAGAGACCCAGTACTTC.

This rearrangement joins TRBV28 to TRBJ2-3; a weak D match, TRBD1 (5 bases). Germline V gene lookup returns CDR1 MDHEN and CDR2 SYDVKM. This CDR3 spans 15 amino acids. Deletions cut 4 bases from V and 2 bases from J, with 13 bases between. The CDR3 protein is CASSSQGISTDTQYF. The CDR3 region has the DNA TGTGCCAGCAGTTCCCAGGGTATTTCCACAGATACGCAGTATTTT. Combining the CDR3 with reference TRBV28 and TRBJ2-3 gives the whole variable domain DVKVTQSSRYLVKRTGEKVFLECVQDMDHENMFWYRQDPGLGLRLIYFSYDVKMKEKGDIPEGYSVSREKKERFSLILESASTNQTSMYLCASSSQGISTDTQYFGPGTRLTVL.

This clone has more than one count but fewer than ten. V gene TRBV11-2 combines with J gene TRBJ1-5, with 9 bases fitting TRBD1. This CDR3 comprises 14 residues. Trimming at V came to 5 bases and at J to 6 bases, leaving 5 bases not matched to a gene. CDR1 and CDR2 from the germline V gene are SGHAT and FQNNGV. The CDR3 loop reads CASSTTGGGQPQHF. DNA for the CDR3: TGTGCCAGCAGCACAACAGGGGGCGGTCAGCCCCAGCATTTT.

The V call is TRBV6-1, the J call TRBJ1-5; weak D call: TRBD1 (6 bases). Germline assignment: CDR1 MNHNS and CDR2 SASEGT. CDR3 length: 13 residues. The V and J ends lost 6 bases and 7 bases respectively, with 13 bases between them. Written as DNA, the CDR3 is TGTGCCAGCAGAGGCGGGGGGCTACAGCCCCAGCATTTT. This codes for CASRGGGLQPQHF.